The present TCR beta chain was sequenced within a study of radiotherapy plus CTLA-4 blockade in lung cancer. Here immunoSEQ multiplex PCR was the method, and the copy in TCRdb shows in-frame clones only, minus some. In the table there are 85,000 to 90,000 clones, more than 85% of which are singletons. CDR1 and CDR2 (germline): SGHTA, FQGNSA. The CDR3 length is 14 residues. V gave up 4 bases and J gave up 5 bases; unmatched junction bases: 4. This specimen was peripheral blood, taken from a patient treated with radiotherapy plus ipilimumab. The chain links TRBV7-2 to TRBJ2-3; TRBD2 matches at 9 bases. The clonotype originates from a human donor with non-small cell lung cancer that progressed on radiotherapy plus ipilimumab. CDR3 sequence (DNA): TGTGCCAGCAGCTCCCGGACTAGCGAAGATACGCAGTATTTT. Amino acid sequence: CASSSRTSEDTQYF.